The 21 T cell receptor beta chains given below trace back to one sample, sequenced in a study of T cells in Graves' hyperthyroidism and ophthalmopathy. TCR beta CDR3 regions were amplified from RNA transcripts. The HTBI primer set was used in a first-round RT-PCR of the TCR CDR3. TCRdb itself ran the multiplex PCR reads through MiXCR, one entry per CDR3 protein. The top ten clones hold 8.9% of a sample with hundreds of thousands of distinct CDR3 sequences, roughly 40% of them seen once. The source material was blood. These TCRs come from a man between 18 and 29 years old with Graves' hyperthyroidism.

This clonotype was counted a single time. V gene TRBV10-3 combines with J gene TRBJ1-5, with 7 nucleotides matching TRBD1. V gave up 10 bases and J gave up 4 bases; unmatched junction bases: 7. CDR1 and CDR2 (germline): ENHRY, SYGVKD. The CDR3 consists of 13 residues. This CDR3 is CATGTVVNQPQHF. CDR3 nucleotide sequence: TGTGCCACCGGGACAGTCGTAAATCAGCCCCAGCATTTT.

The chain recombines TRBV2 with TRBJ2-2; D not resolved. This CDR3 is built from 12 residues. Per the germline V gene, CDR1 is SNHLY and CDR2 is FYNNEI. Trimming pared 1 base from V and 7 bases from J, leaving 4 bases between. In DNA form, the CDR3 reads TGTGCCAGCAGTGAAGGGTACGGGGAGCTGTTTTTT. Translation: CASSEGYGELFF.

This clonotype was recorded at least ten times. This rearrangement joins TRBV13 to TRBJ1-2, with 7 bases identical to TRBD1. V gave up 5 bases and J gave up 6 bases; unmatched junction bases: 9. Germline values: CDR1 PRHDT, CDR2 FYEKMQ (reference sequence). There are 14 residues in the CDR3. This CDR3 reads CASSLPTDRDGYTF. CDR3 DNA: TGTGCCAGCAGCCTCCCCACTGACAGGGATGGCTACACCTTC.

J is TRBJ2-5 and V is TRBV10-3, with TRBD2 as a possible D gene (6 bases). The CDR3 runs 13 residues. The germline V gene encodes CDR1 ENHRY and CDR2 SYGVKD. V was pared by 0 bases and J by 8 bases, with 10 bases between. The CDR3 loop is CAISESGSGTQYF. The CDR3 DNA reads as TGTGCCATCAGTGAGTCAGGTAGCGGAACCCAGTACTTC.

In this sample, this clonotype turned up a few times. J is TRBJ2-7 and V is TRBV19; D perhaps matches TRBD1 (6 bases). Germline loops: CDR1 LNHDA, CDR2 SQIVND (reference sequence). This CDR3 region has 13 residues. Trimming removed 5 bases from V and 1 base from J, with 9 bases in between. CDR3 nucleotide sequence: TGTGCCAGTAGTGCCCAGGGGTCCTACGAGCAGTACTTC. It specifies CASSAQGSYEQYF.

The chain couples TRBV2 to TRBJ1-5; maybe TRBD1 (5 bases). Germline-derived CDR1 and CDR2 are SNHLY and FYNNEI. The V gene lost 6 bases and the J gene lost 6 bases, with 18 bases spanning the gap. The CDR3 length is 15 residues. The CDR3 coding sequence is TGTGCCAGCAGCCGCCGGGGGGTCCCATCTCAGCCCCAGCATTTT. As protein: CASSRRGVPSQPQHF.

The rearrangement links TRBV28 to TRBJ1-5; no reliable D call. Trimming left V 5 bases short and J 0 bases short, with 11 bases between. CDR1 and CDR2 (germline): MDHEN, SYDVKM. The CDR3 runs to 15 residues. CDR3 region: CASSPDSRSNQPQHF. CDR3 in DNA: TGTGCCAGCAGTCCCGACTCACGTAGCAATCAGCCCCAGCATTTT.

This rearrangement joins TRBV5-1 to TRBJ2-5, with D maybe TRBD1 (6 bases). Germline CDR1 SGHRS, CDR2 YFSETQ. This CDR3 comprises 14 residues. V lost 2 bases, J lost 7 bases, and 15 bases lay in between. The CDR3, as DNA: TGCGCCAGCAGCTTACGACAGGATGGCGGGACCCAGTACTTC. Protein: CASSLRQDGGTQYF. The whole variable domain, filled in from reference TRBV5-1 and TRBJ2-5, reads KAGVTQTPRYLIKTRGQQVTLSCSPISGHRSVSWYQQTPGQGLQFLFEYFSETQRNKGNFPGRFSGRQFSNSRSEMNVSTLELGDSALYLCASSLRQDGGTQYFGPGTRLLVL.

This clonotype has at least ten counts. The rearrangement joins TRBV10-3 to TRBJ1-3; D perhaps matches TRBD1 (6 bases). V was pared by 3 bases and J by 4 bases, with 10 bases between. CDR3 length: 14 residues. The germline V gene encodes CDR1 ENHRY and CDR2 SYGVKD. The CDR3 DNA reads as TGTGCCATCAGTGAAGGGGGATACGGAAACACCATATATTTT. Translation: CAISEGGYGNTIYF.

Remarks on this clonotype: One junction end does not reproduce the germline sequence, and a read error may be involved. The gene calls are TRBV20-1 and TRBJ1-5; a weak D match, TRBD1 (6 bases). Germline assignment: CDR1 DFQATT and CDR2 SNEGSKA (reference sequence). CDR3 length: 14 amino acids. The CDR3 protein is CSARDFTGSQPRHF. CDR3 in DNA: TGCAGTGCTAGAGATTTTACAGGGTCACAGCCCCGGCATTTT.

This clonotype was seen repeatedly, ten times or more. The rearrangement uses TRBV9 and TRBJ2-7, with no clear D. Germline CDR1 reads SGDLS; CDR2 reads YYNGEE. Trimming stripped 0 bases from V and 3 bases from J, with 4 bases between. This CDR3 is built from 12 residues. The CDR3 coding sequence is TGTGCCAGCAGCGTAGATGACTACGAGCAGTACTTC. Translated: CASSVDDYEQYF.

This clonotype came up many times. The rearrangement joins TRBV20-1 to TRBJ1-4, with D possibly matching TRBD1 (6 bases). The V gene lost 2 bases and the J gene lost 4 bases, with 11 bases spanning the gap. This CDR3 has 14 residues. Germline lookup yields CDR1 DFQATT and CDR2 SNEGSKA (reference sequence). The CDR3 region has the DNA TGCAGTGCTAGACACGGGACAATTAATGAAAAACTGTTTTTT. Its translation: CSARHGTINEKLFF.

This clonotype was seen ten or more times. The J gene is TRBJ1-1, the V gene TRBV5-5; no firm D call. The germline V gene encodes CDR1 SGHKS and CDR2 YYEKEE (reference sequence). The CDR3 runs to 11 residues. V lost 0 bases and J 11 bases, leaving 8 bases between the germline ends. CDR3 in DNA: TGTGCCAGCAGCTTGGGTCAGCGCGCTTTCTTT. This encodes CASSLGQRAFF.

This clonotype was seen ten or more times. The chain is built from TRBV29-1 and TRBJ2-7; D possibly corresponds to TRBD1 (6 bases). Germline lookup yields CDR1 SQVTM and CDR2 ANQGSEA. Trimming took 7 bases from V and 7 from J, leaving 26 bases between them. The CDR3 loop spans 15 amino acids. CDR3 bases: TGCAGCGCCGAAATACCGGGACAAACCAGAAGGGAGCAGTACTTC. It codes for CSAEIPGQTRREQYF.

This clonotype was detected only a few times. The V gene is TRBV27, the J gene TRBJ1-1; D is ambiguous. Germline V gene sequence: CDR1 MNHEY, CDR2 SMNVEV (reference sequence). The CDR3 is 12 amino acids. Deletions cut 2 bases from V and 6 bases from J, with 7 bases between. The CDR3 protein is CASSLMTPEAFF. The CDR3 DNA is TGTGCCAGCAGTTTAATGACACCTGAAGCTTTCTTT.

In its sample, this clonotype was seen many times. The chain uses TRBV29-1 and TRBJ1-1; D is undetermined. CDR3 length: 14 amino acids. V was clipped by 2 bases and J by 1 base, with 11 bases between them. Germline V CDR1 and CDR2: SQVTM, ANQGSEA. This CDR3 reads CSVESSSGNTEAFF. In nucleotides, the CDR3 is TGCAGCGTTGAAAGCTCCTCAGGGAACACTGAAGCTTTCTTT.

Ten or more counts support this clonotype. This rearrangement joins TRBV7-6 to TRBJ1-1; 8 bases match TRBD1. With 5 bases clipped from V and 6 bases from J, the junction kept 8 bases outside the gene matches. CDR1 and CDR2 from the germline V gene are SGHVS and FNYEAQ. This CDR3 has 14 amino acids. Written as DNA, the CDR3 is TGTGCCAGCAGCCCTCCAGGGACAGGCTCTGAAGCTTTCTTT. This sequence encodes CASSPPGTGSEAFF.

This clonotype was picked up many times. This rearrangement joins TRBV20-1 to TRBJ2-7; D remains unclear. This CDR3 has 12 amino acids. Germline CDR1 is DFQATT and CDR2 is SNEGSKA (reference sequence). V was pared by 6 bases and J by 0 bases, with 9 bases between. The CDR3 DNA is TGCAGTGCCAGCCAGATCTCCTACGAGCAGTACTTC. This codes for CSASQISYEQYF.

The rearrangement links TRBV13 to TRBJ2-7; the D call may be TRBD1 or TRBD2 (5 bases each). This CDR3 is 15 amino acids long. V gave up 4 bases and J gave up 0 bases, with 13 bases separating them. CDR1 is PRHDT, CDR2 FYEKMQ, per germline (reference sequence). The DNA for the CDR3 is TGTGCCAGCAGCTACGGGGACGCGAGCTCCTACGAGCAGTACTTC. It yields the protein CASSYGDASSYEQYF.

The table lists this clonotype with a few counts. The chain combines TRBV29-1 with TRBJ2-2, with TRBD1 as a possible D gene (6 bases). Between the trimmed V and J ends, which lost 2 bases and 1 base, there was a span of 11 bases. Per germline, CDR1 SQVTM and CDR2 ANQGSEA. The CDR3 is 15 amino acids. The CDR3, as DNA: TGCAGCGTTGAAAGGGCAGGGGTGAACACCGGGGAGCTGTTTTTT. Its protein is CSVERAGVNTGELFF.

The sample holds many counts of this clonotype. V gene TRBV20-1 combines with J gene TRBJ2-7; no reliable D call. The CDR3 covers 12 residues. The V gene's germline CDR1 is DFQATT and CDR2 SNEGSKA (reference sequence). Trimming left V 5 bases short and J 3 bases short, with 11 bases between. The CDR3 loop reads CSAEATDYEQYF. CDR3 in DNA: TGCAGTGCTGAGGCCACAGACTACGAGCAGTACTTC.